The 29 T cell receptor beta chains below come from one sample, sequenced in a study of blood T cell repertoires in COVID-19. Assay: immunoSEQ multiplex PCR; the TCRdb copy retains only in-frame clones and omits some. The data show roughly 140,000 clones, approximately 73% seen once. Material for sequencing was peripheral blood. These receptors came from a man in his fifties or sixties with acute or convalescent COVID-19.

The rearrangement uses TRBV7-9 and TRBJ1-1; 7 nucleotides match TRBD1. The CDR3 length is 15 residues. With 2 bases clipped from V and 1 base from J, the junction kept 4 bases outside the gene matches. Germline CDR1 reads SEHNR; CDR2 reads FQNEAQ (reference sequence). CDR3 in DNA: TGTGCCAGCAGCTTAACCGGGACAGCGAACACTGAAGCTTTCTTT. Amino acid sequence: CASSLTGTANTEAFF.

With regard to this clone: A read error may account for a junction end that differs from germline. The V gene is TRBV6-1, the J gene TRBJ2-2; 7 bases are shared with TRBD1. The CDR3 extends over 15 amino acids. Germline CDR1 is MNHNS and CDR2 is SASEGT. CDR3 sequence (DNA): TGTGCCAGCAGCGAAGGGACAGCGAACACCGGGGAGCTGTTTTTT. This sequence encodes CASSEGTANTGELFF.

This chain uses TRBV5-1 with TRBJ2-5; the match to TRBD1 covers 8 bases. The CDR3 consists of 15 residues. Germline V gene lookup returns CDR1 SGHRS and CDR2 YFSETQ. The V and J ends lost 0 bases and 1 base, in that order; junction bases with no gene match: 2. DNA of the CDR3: TGCGCCAGCAGCTTGGCCAGGGGGCCCCAAGAGACCCAGTACTTC. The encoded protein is CASSLARGPQETQYF. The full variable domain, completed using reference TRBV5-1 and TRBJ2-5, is KAGVTQTPRYLIKTRGQQVTLSCSPISGHRSVSWYQQTPGQGLQFLFEYFSETQRNKGNFPGRFSGRQFSNSRSEMNVSTLELGDSALYLCASSLARGPQETQYFGPGTRLLVL.

The CDR3 DNA is TGTGCCAGCAGTTTGGTCGGGACAGGTCACCAATTCCTAAACTACGAGCAGTACTTC. It translates to CASSLVGTGHQFLNYEQYF. The gene calls are TRBV6-7 and TRBJ2-7, with 8 bases lining up with TRBD1. TRBV6-7 is placed among ORFs of uncertain function. With V trimmed by 4 bases and J by 3 bases, 20 bases remained unmatched. CDR3 length: 19 residues.

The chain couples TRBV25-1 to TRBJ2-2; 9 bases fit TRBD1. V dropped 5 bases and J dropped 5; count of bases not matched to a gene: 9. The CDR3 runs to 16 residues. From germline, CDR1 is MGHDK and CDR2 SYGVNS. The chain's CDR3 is CASSPHRGPGTGELFF. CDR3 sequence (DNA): TGTGCCAGCAGTCCCCACAGGGGGCCGGGGACCGGGGAGCTGTTTTTT.

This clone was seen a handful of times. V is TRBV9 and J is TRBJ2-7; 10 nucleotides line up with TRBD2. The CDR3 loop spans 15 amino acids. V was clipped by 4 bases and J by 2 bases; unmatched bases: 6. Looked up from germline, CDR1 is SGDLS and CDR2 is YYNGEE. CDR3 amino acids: CASSTGLAAPYEQYF. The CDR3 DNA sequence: TGTGCCAGCAGCACAGGACTAGCGGCCCCCTACGAGCAGTACTTC. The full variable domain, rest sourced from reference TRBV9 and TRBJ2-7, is DSGVTQTPKHLITATGQRVTLRCSPRSGDLSVYWYQQSLDQGLQFLIQYYNGEERAKGNILERFSAQQFPDLHSELNLSSLELGDSALYFCASSTGLAAPYEQYFGPGTRLTVT.

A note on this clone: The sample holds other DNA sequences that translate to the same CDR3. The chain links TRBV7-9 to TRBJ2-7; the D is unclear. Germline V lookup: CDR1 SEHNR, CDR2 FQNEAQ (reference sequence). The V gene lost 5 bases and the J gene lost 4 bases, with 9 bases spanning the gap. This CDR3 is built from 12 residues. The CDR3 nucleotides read TGTGCCAGCAGCCCCGGCGGTTACGAGCAGTACTTC. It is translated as CASSPGGYEQYF.

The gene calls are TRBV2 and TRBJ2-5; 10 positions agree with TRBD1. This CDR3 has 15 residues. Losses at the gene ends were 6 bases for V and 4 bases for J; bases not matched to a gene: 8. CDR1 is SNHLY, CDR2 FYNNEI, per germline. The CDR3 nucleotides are TGTGCCAGCAGAGAACCGGGACAGGGGTTAGAGACCCAGTACTTC. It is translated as CASREPGQGLETQYF.

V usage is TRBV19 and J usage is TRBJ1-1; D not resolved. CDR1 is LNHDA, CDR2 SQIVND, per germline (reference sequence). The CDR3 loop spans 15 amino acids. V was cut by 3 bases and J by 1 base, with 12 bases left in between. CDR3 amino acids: CASSIGRRENTEAFF. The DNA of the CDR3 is TGTGCCAGTAGTATTGGGAGACGGGAGAACACTGAAGCTTTCTTT.

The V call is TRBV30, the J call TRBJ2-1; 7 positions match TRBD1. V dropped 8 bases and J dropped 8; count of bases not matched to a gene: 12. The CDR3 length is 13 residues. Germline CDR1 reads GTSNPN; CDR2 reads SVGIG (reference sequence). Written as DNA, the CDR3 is TGTGCCGGACGACAGGGATTACAGGATGAGCAGTTCTTC. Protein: CAGRQGLQDEQFF.

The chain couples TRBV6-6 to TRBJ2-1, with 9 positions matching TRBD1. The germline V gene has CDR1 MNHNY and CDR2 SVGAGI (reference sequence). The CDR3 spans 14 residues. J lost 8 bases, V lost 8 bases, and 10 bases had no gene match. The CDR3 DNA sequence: TGTGCCAGCGAGGACAGGGGAGCGTTCGATGAGCAGTTCTTC. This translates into CASEDRGAFDEQFF.

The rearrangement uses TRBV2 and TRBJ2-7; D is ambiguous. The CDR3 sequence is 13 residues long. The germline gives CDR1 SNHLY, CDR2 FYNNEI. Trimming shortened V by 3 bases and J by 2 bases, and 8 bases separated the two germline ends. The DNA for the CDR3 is TGTGCCAGCAGTGATCTTACAGCCTACGAGCAGTACTTC. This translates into CASSDLTAYEQYF.

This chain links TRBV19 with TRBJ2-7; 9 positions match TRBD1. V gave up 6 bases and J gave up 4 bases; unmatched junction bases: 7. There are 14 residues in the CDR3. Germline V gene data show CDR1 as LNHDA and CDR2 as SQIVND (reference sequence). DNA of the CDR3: TGTGCCAGTAGAACCGGGACAGGGAAATACGAGCAGTACTTC. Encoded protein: CASRTGTGKYEQYF.

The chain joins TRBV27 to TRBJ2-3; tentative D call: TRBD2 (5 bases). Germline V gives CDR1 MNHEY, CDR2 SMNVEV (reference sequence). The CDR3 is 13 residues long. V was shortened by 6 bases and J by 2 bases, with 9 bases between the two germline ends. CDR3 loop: CASRKRITDTQYF. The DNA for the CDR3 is TGTGCCAGCAGGAAGCGGATCACAGATACGCAGTATTTT.

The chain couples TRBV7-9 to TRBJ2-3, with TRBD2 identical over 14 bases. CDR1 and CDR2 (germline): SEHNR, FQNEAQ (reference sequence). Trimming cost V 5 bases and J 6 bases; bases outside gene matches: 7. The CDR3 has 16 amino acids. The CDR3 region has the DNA TGTGCCAGCAGCCCGGGACTAGCGGGAGCCCAGGATACGCAGTATTTT. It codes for CASSPGLAGAQDTQYF.

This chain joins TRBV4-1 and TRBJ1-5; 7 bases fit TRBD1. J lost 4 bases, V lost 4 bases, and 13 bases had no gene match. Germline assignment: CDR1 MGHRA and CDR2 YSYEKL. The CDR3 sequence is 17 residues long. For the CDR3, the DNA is TGCGCCAGCAGCCCCGGTGGTGGCAGGGGGGCAAATCAGCCCCAGCATTTT. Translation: CASSPGGGRGANQPQHF.

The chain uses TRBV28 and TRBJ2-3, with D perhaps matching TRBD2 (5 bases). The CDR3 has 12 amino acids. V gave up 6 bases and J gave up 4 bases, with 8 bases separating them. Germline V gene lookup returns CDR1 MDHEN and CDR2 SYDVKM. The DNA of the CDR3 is TGTGCCAGCAGGGAGGTAGCAGATACGCAGTATTTT. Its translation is CASREVADTQYF.

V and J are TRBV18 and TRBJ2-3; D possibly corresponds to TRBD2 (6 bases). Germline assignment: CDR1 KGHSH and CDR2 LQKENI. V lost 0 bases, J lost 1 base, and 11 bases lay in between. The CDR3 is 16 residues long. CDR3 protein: CASSPPSGAGTDTQYF. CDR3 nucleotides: TGTGCCAGCTCACCACCGTCGGGAGCCGGCACAGATACGCAGTATTTT.

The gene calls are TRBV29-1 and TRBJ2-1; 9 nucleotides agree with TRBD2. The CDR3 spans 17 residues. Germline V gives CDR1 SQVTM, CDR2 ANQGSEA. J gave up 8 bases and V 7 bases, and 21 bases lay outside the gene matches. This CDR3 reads CSGISSGTLKFGDEQFF. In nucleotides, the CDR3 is TGCAGCGGGATATCTAGCGGGACCCTTAAATTTGGGGATGAGCAGTTCTTC.

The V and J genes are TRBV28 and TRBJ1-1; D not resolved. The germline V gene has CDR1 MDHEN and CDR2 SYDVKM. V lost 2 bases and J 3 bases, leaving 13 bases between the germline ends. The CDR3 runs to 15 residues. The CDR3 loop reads CASSLALYVDTEAFF. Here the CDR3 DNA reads TGTGCCAGCAGTTTAGCCCTTTATGTAGACACTGAAGCTTTCTTT.

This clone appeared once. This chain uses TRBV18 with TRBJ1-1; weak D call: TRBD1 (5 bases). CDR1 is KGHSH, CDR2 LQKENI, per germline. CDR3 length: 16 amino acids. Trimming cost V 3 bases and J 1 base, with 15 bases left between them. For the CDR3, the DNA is TGTGCCAGCTCACCCCAACCGGGACTGTCGAACACTGAAGCTTTCTTT. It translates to CASSPQPGLSNTEAFF.

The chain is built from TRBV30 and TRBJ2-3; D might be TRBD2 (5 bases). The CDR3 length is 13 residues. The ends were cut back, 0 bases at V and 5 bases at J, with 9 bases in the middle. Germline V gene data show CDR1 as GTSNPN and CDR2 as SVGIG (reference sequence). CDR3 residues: CAWSVRGGDTQYF. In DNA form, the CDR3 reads TGTGCCTGGAGTGTACGGGGTGGAGATACGCAGTATTTT.

The CDR3 DNA reads as TGTGCCAGCAGGGGGCCGTACGTCGAGCAGTACTTC. This translates into CASRGPYVEQYF. The V call is TRBV6-5, the J call TRBJ2-7; the D gene is possibly TRBD1 (5 bases). V was shortened by 6 bases and J by 6 bases, with 12 bases between the two germline ends. Per germline, CDR1 MNHEY and CDR2 SVGAGI. CDR3 length: 12 residues.

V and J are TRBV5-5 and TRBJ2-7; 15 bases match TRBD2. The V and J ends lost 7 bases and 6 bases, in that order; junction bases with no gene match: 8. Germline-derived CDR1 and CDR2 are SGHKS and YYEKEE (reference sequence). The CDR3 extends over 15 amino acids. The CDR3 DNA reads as TGTGCCAGCTCCCCTCTGGGACTAGCGGGAGGCGAGCAGTACTTC. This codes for CASSPLGLAGGEQYF.

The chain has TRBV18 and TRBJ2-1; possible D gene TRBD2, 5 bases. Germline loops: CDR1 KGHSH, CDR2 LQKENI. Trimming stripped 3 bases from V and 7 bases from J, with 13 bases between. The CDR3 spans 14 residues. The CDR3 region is CASSPPTTSNEQFF. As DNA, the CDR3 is TGTGCCAGCTCACCTCCTACTACTAGTAATGAGCAGTTCTTC. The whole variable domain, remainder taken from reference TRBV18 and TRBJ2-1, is NAGVMQNPRHLVRRRGQEARLRCSPMKGHSHVYWYRQLPEEGLKFMVYLQKENIIDESGMPKERFSAEFPKEGPSILRIQQVVRGDSAAYFCASSPPTTSNEQFFGPGTRLTVL.

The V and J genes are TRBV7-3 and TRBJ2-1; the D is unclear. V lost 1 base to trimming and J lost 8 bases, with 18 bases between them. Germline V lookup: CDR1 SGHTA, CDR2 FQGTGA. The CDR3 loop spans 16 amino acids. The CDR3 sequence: CASSLNLAALSHEQFF. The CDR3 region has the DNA TGTGCCAGCAGCTTAAACCTGGCGGCCTTATCCCATGAGCAGTTCTTC. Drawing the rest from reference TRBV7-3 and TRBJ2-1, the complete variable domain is GAGVSQTPSNKVTEKGKYVELRCDPISGHTALYWYRQSLGQGPEFLIYFQGTGAADDSGLPNDRFFAVRPEGSVSTLKIQRTERGDSAVYLCASSLNLAALSHEQFFGPGTRLTVL.

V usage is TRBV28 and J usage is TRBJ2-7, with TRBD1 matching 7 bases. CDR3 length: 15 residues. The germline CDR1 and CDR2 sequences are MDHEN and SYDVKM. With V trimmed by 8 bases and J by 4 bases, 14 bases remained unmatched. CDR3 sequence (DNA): TGTGCCAGCCGTCCCCCCGGGACAGTTAGGTACGAGCAGTACTTC. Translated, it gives CASRPPGTVRYEQYF.

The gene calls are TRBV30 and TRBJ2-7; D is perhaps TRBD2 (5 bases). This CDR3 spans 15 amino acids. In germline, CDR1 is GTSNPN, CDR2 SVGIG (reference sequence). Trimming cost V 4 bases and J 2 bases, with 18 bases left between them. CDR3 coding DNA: TGTGCCTGGAACCACCCGGGGAGAATGACCTACGAGCAGTACTTC. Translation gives CAWNHPGRMTYEQYF.

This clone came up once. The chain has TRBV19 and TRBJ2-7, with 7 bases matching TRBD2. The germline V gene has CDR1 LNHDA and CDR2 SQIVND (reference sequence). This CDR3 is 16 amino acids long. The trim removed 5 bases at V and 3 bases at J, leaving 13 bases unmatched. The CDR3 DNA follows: TGTGCCAGTAGTGGGAGGGCGGCAGGGACGGGCTACGAGCAGTACTTC. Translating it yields CASSGRAAGTGYEQYF.